The 27 T cell receptor beta chains below all came from one sample that was sequenced in a study of cytomegalovirus exposure and HLA in healthy donors. The PCR ran on 60 Vbeta and 13 Jbeta primers. Clones were sequenced by immunoSEQ multiplex PCR, and TCRdb holds only the in-frame ones, with some missing. The table has around 160,000 clones, roughly four fifths seen once. Sequencing was performed on PBMCs. The receptors were gathered from a woman aged 40 to 50 in good health and CMV-seronegative.

This clone was counted a few times. This chain links TRBV9 with TRBJ1-1; 8 positions match TRBD1. CDR3 length: 15 amino acids. V shed 4 bases, J shed 4 bases, and the junction held 9 bases outside the gene matches. Per germline, CDR1 SGDLS and CDR2 YYNGEE. The CDR3 region is CASSTPQGDVTEAFF. CDR3 DNA: TGTGCCAGCAGCACCCCACAGGGGGACGTCACTGAAGCTTTCTTT.

The CDR3 nucleotides read TGTGCCAGCAGTTCCCTAGCGGGAGTCTACAATGAGCAGTTCTTC. Translation: CASSSLAGVYNEQFF. The chain employs TRBV27 and TRBJ2-1; 10 bases are shared with TRBD2. The CDR3 is made up of 15 amino acids. Looked up from germline, CDR1 is MNHEY and CDR2 is SMNVEV (reference sequence). Trimming at V came to 4 bases and at J to 3 bases, leaving 3 bases not matched to a gene.

This sequence joins TRBV7-3 and TRBJ2-6; D may be TRBD2 (6 bases). Trimming shortened V by 3 bases and J by 2 bases, and 14 bases separated the two germline ends. Germline V lookup: CDR1 SGHTA, CDR2 FQGTGA. The CDR3 consists of 17 residues. Here the CDR3 DNA reads TGTGCCAGCAGCTTTCGGGGAGGTTCGGCTGGGGCCAACGTCCTGACTTTC. Encoded protein: CASSFRGGSAGANVLTF.

This clone appeared once. The V and J genes are TRBV28 and TRBJ1-1; maybe TRBD1 (5 bases). Germline lookup yields CDR1 MDHEN and CDR2 SYDVKM. The CDR3 is 13 residues long. V was shortened by 6 bases and J by 1 base, with 9 bases between the two germline ends. CDR3 coding DNA: TGTGCCAGCAGCCTTACAGGGAACACTGAAGCTTTCTTT. This translates into CASSLTGNTEAFF.

The chain carries TRBV19 and TRBJ1-5; 7 bases map to TRBD1. CDR3 size: 15 residues. V lost 6 bases, J lost 6 bases, and 11 bases stayed unmatched. In germline, CDR1 is LNHDA, CDR2 SQIVND (reference sequence). The DNA of the CDR3 is TGTGCCAGTAGCCCGACAGGGAGGACGGTTCAGCCCCAGCATTTT. It codes for CASSPTGRTVQPQHF.

The rearrangement links TRBV5-1 to TRBJ1-1; tentatively, D is TRBD1 (5 bases). Germline loops: CDR1 SGHRS, CDR2 YFSETQ. V lost 4 bases, J lost 4 bases, and 14 bases lay in between. This CDR3 comprises 14 residues. As DNA, the CDR3 is TGCGCCAGCAGCCGGACACCGGCGGTCACTGAAGCTTTCTTT. The encoded protein is CASSRTPAVTEAFF.

The chain joins TRBV9 to TRBJ1-2, with D possibly TRBD1 on 5 matching bases. The CDR3 runs 14 residues. Germline lookup yields CDR1 SGDLS and CDR2 YYNGEE. V was trimmed by 0 bases and J by 4 bases, leaving 10 bases between them. CDR3 loop: CASSVGGASYGYTF. CDR3 DNA sequence: TGTGCCAGCAGCGTAGGTGGGGCGAGCTATGGCTACACCTTC.

The V and J genes are TRBV6-6 and TRBJ2-3; 10 nucleotides agree with TRBD2. Per germline, CDR1 MNHNY and CDR2 SVGAGI (reference sequence). With 10 bases clipped from V and 6 bases from J, the junction kept 4 bases outside the gene matches. CDR3 size: 12 residues. The CDR3 loop reads CATDSGRDTQYF. For the CDR3, the DNA is TGTGCCACCGATAGCGGGAGGGATACGCAGTATTTT.

This sequence joins TRBV5-1 and TRBJ1-3; no clear D gene. The CDR3 sequence is 14 residues long. The ends were cut back, 4 bases at V and 3 bases at J, with 11 bases in the middle. Germline CDR1 reads SGHRS; CDR2 reads YFSETQ. The CDR3 is CASSATTLGNTIYF. DNA for the CDR3: TGCGCCAGCAGCGCAACTACGCTTGGAAACACCATATATTTT.

The chain is built from TRBV11-3 and TRBJ2-2, with a tentative D call TRBD1 (5 bases). Germline CDR1 is SGHNT and CDR2 is YENEEA. This CDR3 spans 15 amino acids. V lost 6 bases, J lost 5 bases, and 16 bases lay in between. CDR3 region: CASRYGAGKTGELFF. As DNA, the CDR3 is TGTGCCAGCAGATATGGGGCAGGGAAAACCGGGGAGCTGTTTTTT.

Of note for this clone: Other nucleotide sequences from this sample produce the same CDR3. This rearrangement joins TRBV5-1 to TRBJ2-7, with 10 bases matching TRBD1. The CDR3 length is 15 residues. The germline V gene encodes CDR1 SGHRS and CDR2 YFSETQ. The junction had 4 bases not matched to a gene; V was cut back by 4 bases and J by 0 bases. CDR3 in DNA: TGCGCCAGCAGCCCGGGACAGGGGAGCTCCTACGAGCAGTACTTC. It codes for CASSPGQGSSYEQYF.

This chain joins TRBV6-5 and TRBJ2-1, with TRBD2 identical over 7 bases. The V gene end was trimmed by 2 bases and the J gene end by 3 bases; junction bases not matched to a gene: 7. The germline V gene encodes CDR1 MNHEY and CDR2 SVGAGI. The CDR3 has 16 residues. The CDR3 DNA follows: TGTGCCAGCAGTTACCGCTCCAGCGGGATCTACAATGAGCAGTTCTTC. The encoded protein is CASSYRSSGIYNEQFF.

This clone was counted a single time. The chain couples TRBV5-1 to TRBJ1-4; no clear D. CDR1 is SGHRS and CDR2 is YFSETQ in the germline V gene. Deletions cut 0 bases from V and 6 bases from J, with 12 bases between. The CDR3 runs 15 residues. The CDR3 nucleotides are TGCGCCAGCAGCTTGGTCGGCAGACTCCATGAAAAACTGTTTTTT. It is translated as CASSLVGRLHEKLFF. The whole variable domain, filled in from reference TRBV5-1 and TRBJ1-4, reads KAGVTQTPRYLIKTRGQQVTLSCSPISGHRSVSWYQQTPGQGLQFLFEYFSETQRNKGNFPGRFSGRQFSNSRSEMNVSTLELGDSALYLCASSLVGRLHEKLFFGSGTQLSVL.

CDR3 protein: CASSFPGAGGRFF. The CDR3 nucleotides are TGTGCCAGCAGCTTCCCAGGGGCAGGGGGTCGGTTTTTT. The V gene is TRBV7-2, the J gene TRBJ1-4; 7 bases agree with TRBD1. CDR1 and CDR2 from the germline V gene are SGHTA and FQGNSA. The CDR3 has 13 amino acids. With 3 bases clipped from V and 16 bases from J, the junction kept 11 bases outside the gene matches.

The chain couples TRBV2 to TRBJ1-4; D is uncertain. CDR3 length: 14 amino acids. Germline CDR1 is SNHLY and CDR2 is FYNNEI. The ends were cut back, 6 bases at V and 8 bases at J, with 16 bases in the middle. The CDR3 is CASRAGMGGEKLFF. The DNA of the CDR3 is TGTGCCAGCAGAGCCGGGATGGGAGGAGAAAAACTGTTTTTT. Filled out from reference TRBV2 and TRBJ1-4, the complete variable domain reads EPEVTQTPSHQVTQMGQEVILRCVPISNHLYFYWYRQILGQKVEFLVSFYNNEISEKSEIFDDQFSVERPDGSNFTLKIRSTKLEDSAMYFCASRAGMGGEKLFFGSGTQLSVL.

The V call is TRBV6-5, the J call TRBJ2-5; 8 nucleotides align to TRBD1. From germline, CDR1 is MNHEY and CDR2 SVGAGI. The CDR3 is made up of 13 amino acids. The V segment lost 6 bases and the J segment 7 bases; nucleotides outside the gene matches: 7. CDR3 in DNA: TGTGCCAGCAGGGCAGGGGGCGCAGGGACCCAGTACTTC. The encoded protein is CASRAGGAGTQYF.

The chain combines TRBV29-1 with TRBJ2-1, with 7 bases lining up with TRBD2. Germline V gene sequence: CDR1 SQVTM, CDR2 ANQGSEA. The CDR3 has 14 amino acids. Trimming removed 3 bases from V and 3 bases from J; junction bases left unmatched: 5. CDR3 amino acids: CSVETGGIYNEQFF. CDR3 DNA sequence: TGCAGCGTTGAGACGGGAGGTATCTACAATGAGCAGTTCTTC.

The chain couples TRBV6-4 to TRBJ1-1; TRBD1 matches at 9 bases. The junction had 2 bases not matched to a gene; V was cut back by 6 bases and J by 3 bases. Germline V CDR1 and CDR2: MRHNA, SNTAGT. This CDR3 is 13 amino acids long. CDR3 nucleotides: TGTGCCAGCAGGGGACAGGGTGACACTGAAGCTTTCTTT. Residues: CASRGQGDTEAFF.

The chain couples TRBV11-3 to TRBJ2-3; 9 bases agree with TRBD1. The CDR3 totals 15 residues. Looked up from germline, CDR1 is SGHNT and CDR2 is YENEEA. The V segment lost 5 bases and the J segment 3 bases; nucleotides outside the gene matches: 6. The CDR3 coding sequence is TGTGCCAGCAGCCCTCTGGGACAGGGTACAGATACGCAGTATTTT. It specifies CASSPLGQGTDTQYF.

This chain connects TRBV23-1 to TRBJ2-3; maybe TRBD1 (6 bases). TRBV23-1 is an open reading frame, and its role is uncertain. This CDR3 spans 14 amino acids. V gave up 6 bases and J gave up 0 bases, with 10 bases separating them. The CDR3 protein is CASRRTESTDTQYF. CDR3 nucleotide sequence: TGCGCCAGCAGACGGACAGAGAGCACAGATACGCAGTATTTT.

The chain uses TRBV30 and TRBJ2-3; D call uncertain. The CDR3 is 14 amino acids. V lost 0 bases, J lost 0 bases, and 7 bases lay in between. Germline loops: CDR1 GTSNPN, CDR2 SVGIG (reference sequence). CDR3 loop: CAWSVLTSTDTQYF. CDR3 DNA sequence: TGTGCCTGGAGTGTATTAACTAGCACAGATACGCAGTATTTT.

In regard to this clone: In the same sample, other DNA sequences code for this CDR3. The chain carries TRBV5-1 and TRBJ1-1; D not certain. Germline V gene sequence: CDR1 SGHRS, CDR2 YFSETQ. The CDR3 has 13 residues. The ends were cut back, 1 base at V and 2 bases at J, with 6 bases in the middle. The CDR3 sequence: CASSLQENTEAFF. DNA of the CDR3: TGCGCCAGCAGCTTGCAGGAAAACACTGAAGCTTTCTTT.

This clone was counted only a few times. The chain joins TRBV6-1 to TRBJ2-2; 7 positions agree with TRBD1. V trimming: 4 bases; J trimming: 4 bases; junction bases outside the gene matches: 6. CDR1 and CDR2 from the germline V gene are MNHNS and SASEGT. The CDR3 contains 15 residues. The CDR3 DNA reads TGTGCCAGCAGTGTCCTCGACAGGGTCACCGGGGAGCTGTTTTTT. Encoded protein: CASSVLDRVTGELFF.

The chain recombines TRBV5-1 with TRBJ1-4; D gene uncertain. The CDR3 totals 14 residues. The ends were cut back, 0 bases at V and 8 bases at J, with 11 bases in the middle. The germline V gene has CDR1 SGHRS and CDR2 YFSETQ. DNA for the CDR3: TGCGCCAGCAGCTTGGACAATCCAGAAGAAAAACTGTTTTTT. Translated: CASSLDNPEEKLFF. The full variable domain, its missing parts supplied by reference TRBV5-1 and TRBJ1-4, is KAGVTQTPRYLIKTRGQQVTLSCSPISGHRSVSWYQQTPGQGLQFLFEYFSETQRNKGNFPGRFSGRQFSNSRSEMNVSTLELGDSALYLCASSLDNPEEKLFFGSGTQLSVL.

The chain uses TRBV2 and TRBJ1-5; TRBD1 matches at 8 bases. Trimming took 6 bases from V and 7 from J; bases not matched to a gene: 8. The CDR3 runs 14 residues. Germline CDR1 is SNHLY and CDR2 is FYNNEI. The CDR3 DNA follows: TGTGCCAGCAGGGTCTTGACAGGGGACCAGCCCCAGCATTTT. Translation gives CASRVLTGDQPQHF.

The chain has TRBV19 and TRBJ1-2; 9 bases are a match to TRBD1. From germline, CDR1 is LNHDA and CDR2 SQIVND (reference sequence). J was trimmed by 8 bases and V by 5 bases; bases with no gene match: 6. The CDR3 is 13 residues long. The CDR3 DNA sequence: TGTGCCAGTAGTCCCGGGACAGGGTTCGGCTACACCTTC. Its translation is CASSPGTGFGYTF. Together with reference TRBV19 and TRBJ1-2, the CDR3 gives the full variable domain: DGGITQSPKYLFRKEGQNVTLSCEQNLNHDAMYWYRQDPGQGLRLIYYSQIVNDFQKGDIAEGYSVSREKKESFPLTVTSAQKNPTAFYLCASSPGTGFGYTFGSGTRLTVV.

This chain connects TRBV9 to TRBJ2-2, with D possibly being TRBD1 (6 bases). The CDR3 has 16 amino acids. Trimming stripped 5 bases from V and 4 bases from J, with 18 bases between. CDR1 is SGDLS and CDR2 is YYNGEE in the germline V gene. CDR3 sequence reads: CASRGRGQHSTGELFF. Here the CDR3 DNA reads TGTGCCAGCAGGGGCAGGGGCCAACACTCCACCGGGGAGCTGTTTTTT.